This TCR beta chain comes out of a study of neurological immune-mediated disorders. This clonotype was recorded at least ten times. CDR1 is SGHTA, CDR2 FQGNSA, per germline. V shed 2 bases and J 4 bases; nucleotides not matched to a gene: 7. The length of the CDR3 is 17 residues. The method for making cDNA was 5'RACE, and it used 10-nucleotide random UMIs. A single record per CDR3 protein comes from TCRdb applying MiXCR to the 5' RACE reads. The table has 100,000 to 150,000 distinct CDR3 sequences, roughly 3.4% seen once. The unsorted libraries were made from 2 million PBMCs kept at -80 C. The V call is TRBV7-2, the J call TRBJ2-1; 11 bases are shared with TRBD2. The sequenced sample consisted of PBMCs. The sequence was collected from a woman aged 30 to 39 with multiple sclerosis. The DNA of the CDR3 is TGTGCCAGCAGCTTATCTAGCGGGAGGCCGAAGTACAATGAGCAGTTCTTC. This encodes CASSLSSGRPKYNEQFF.